Following are 14 T cell receptor beta chains from one sample sequenced in a study of CD8 T cells in ankylosing spondylitis. TCRdb ran MiXCR on the 5' RACE reads and lists one entry per CDR3 protein. The table shows 240,000 or so distinct CDR3 sequences, with approximately 11% occurring only once. Sequencing input: blood, either unsorted or a sorted T cell fraction (not recorded which). These receptor sequences come from a male donor with ankylosing spondylitis or in good health (not recorded which).

There are a few counts of this clonotype. The gene calls are TRBV2 and TRBJ2-5; D possibly corresponds to TRBD2 (6 bases). The CDR3 consists of 15 residues. Trimming took off 4 bases at V and 2 bases at J, with 14 bases between the two ends. Germline lookup yields CDR1 SNHLY and CDR2 FYNNEI. The DNA of the CDR3 is TGTGCCAGCAGTGGTAGTGTAGCGGTTCAAGAGACCCAGTACTTC. This translates into CASSGSVAVQETQYF.

This clonotype has a handful of counts. The CDR3 DNA reads as TGTGCCACCAGTGATTCAGGGTATCAGCCCCAGCATTTT. Its translation: CATSDSGYQPQHF. The J gene is TRBJ1-5, the V gene TRBV24-1, with D possibly TRBD1 on 5 matching bases. Germline V lookup: CDR1 KGHDR, CDR2 SFDVKD. This CDR3 has 13 residues. Trimming removed 2 bases at V and 5 bases at J, with 6 bases between.

The sample holds many counts of this clonotype. The chain recombines TRBV19 with TRBJ2-3, with D possibly matching TRBD2 (6 bases). The V end lost 10 bases, the J end lost 4 bases, and 21 bases lay between the germline ends. CDR3 size: 15 residues. The germline gives CDR1 LNHDA, CDR2 SQIVND (reference sequence). CDR3 in amino acids: CATGRGGGVPDTQYF. The DNA of the CDR3 is TGTGCCACTGGGCGTGGGGGAGGAGTCCCAGATACGCAGTATTTT. The full variable domain, rest sourced from reference TRBV19 and TRBJ2-3, is DGGITQSPKYLFRKEGQNVTLSCEQNLNHDAMYWYRQDPGQGLRLIYYSQIVNDFQKGDIAEGYSVSREKKESFPLTVTSAQKNPTAFYLCATGRGGGVPDTQYFGPGTRLTVL.

V is TRBV12-3 or TRBV12-4 and J is TRBJ2-7, with D perhaps TRBD1 or TRBD2 (5 bases each). The CDR3 extends over 15 amino acids. V lost 5 bases and J 4 bases, leaving 18 bases between the germline ends. As DNA, the CDR3 is TGTGCCAGCAGTCCATTCCGGGACGGGCGGTACGAGCAGTACTTC. Protein product: CASSPFRDGRYEQYF.

This clonotype appeared many times. This chain links TRBV20-1 with TRBJ2-7; D is possibly TRBD1 or TRBD2 (5 bases each). The V gene's germline CDR1 is DFQATT and CDR2 SNEGSKA (reference sequence). V dropped 0 bases and J dropped 3 bases, with 15 bases sitting between them. The CDR3 runs 15 residues. CDR3 amino acids: CSARDRGDGGYEQYF. The CDR3, as DNA: TGCAGTGCTAGAGATCGTGGGGACGGCGGCTACGAGCAGTACTTC.

The sample holds a few counts of this clonotype. V gene TRBV7-7 combines with J gene TRBJ2-5; no clear D. From germline, CDR1 is SSHAT and CDR2 FNYEAQ (reference sequence). The CDR3 is 13 amino acids. V lost 5 bases to trimming and J lost 7 bases, with 14 bases between them. The CDR3 DNA follows: TGTGCCAGCAGCCAAGGACCCCAGATGACCCAGTACTTC. This encodes CASSQGPQMTQYF.

The sample holds many counts of this clonotype. This chain links TRBV5-1 with TRBJ2-2; TRBD1 matches 9 bases. Unmatched junction bases numbered 9, after V lost 7 bases and J lost 8 bases. CDR3 size: 14 residues. CDR1 SGHRS and CDR2 YFSETQ come from the germline V gene. In DNA, the CDR3 is TGCGCCAGCGGATATACAGGGGGCGAAGGGGAGCTGTTTTTT. Translation gives CASGYTGGEGELFF.

This clonotype has a count of ten or more. The chain joins TRBV20-1 to TRBJ2-7; 10 nucleotides agree with TRBD2. Germline CDR1 is DFQATT and CDR2 is SNEGSKA (reference sequence). V lost 3 bases, J lost 3 bases, and 5 bases stayed unmatched. This CDR3 is 14 amino acids long. This chain's CDR3 is CSARGGTSDYEQYF. The CDR3 DNA sequence: TGCAGTGCTAGGGGGGGGACTAGCGACTACGAGCAGTACTTC.

Ten or more counts support this clonotype. The chain couples TRBV5-1 to TRBJ2-5; D perhaps matches TRBD1 (6 bases). The CDR3 has 15 amino acids. V shed 2 bases and J shed 1 base, with 12 bases lying between them. The germline gives CDR1 SGHRS, CDR2 YFSETQ. This CDR3 reads CASSFRGGFQETQYF. As DNA, the CDR3 is TGCGCCAGCAGCTTTCGAGGGGGTTTCCAAGAGACCCAGTACTTC.

In this sample, this clonotype turned up many times. This chain links TRBV20-1 with TRBJ2-5; 11 bases fit TRBD2. Trimming cost V 2 bases and J 3 bases; bases outside gene matches: 2. The V gene's germline CDR1 is DFQATT and CDR2 SNEGSKA (reference sequence). The CDR3 loop spans 14 amino acids. CDR3 coding DNA: TGCAGTGCTAGACCGGGACTAGCGGAAGAGACCCAGTACTTC. Protein: CSARPGLAEETQYF.

This clonotype was counted at least ten times. The chain combines TRBV5-6 with TRBJ2-5; no definite D call. Germline lookup yields CDR1 SGHDT and CDR2 YYEEEE. V was pared by 0 bases and J by 7 bases, with 13 bases between. The CDR3 loop spans 14 amino acids. The CDR3 is CASSLGLPPGTQYF. The CDR3 coding sequence is TGTGCCAGCAGCTTGGGACTCCCCCCGGGGACCCAGTACTTC.

This clonotype was seen many times. This chain connects TRBV20-1 to TRBJ1-1; tentative D call: TRBD1 (6 bases). CDR1 DFQATT and CDR2 SNEGSKA come from the germline V gene (reference sequence). V lost 6 bases and J lost 5, with 16 bases in between. This CDR3 is 13 amino acids long. The CDR3, as DNA: TGCAGTGCGCCTTGGGGGGGGCGAACTGAAGCTTTCTTT. The encoded protein is CSAPWGGRTEAFF.

At least ten counts were recorded for this clonotype. This chain joins TRBV4-2 and TRBJ2-5, with D possibly being TRBD1 (6 bases). The CDR3 has 14 amino acids. V was pared by 0 bases and J by 5 bases, with 10 bases between. Germline V gene data show CDR1 as LGHNA and CDR2 as YNFKEQ. The CDR3 here is CASSQEAGEETQYF. CDR3 sequence (DNA): TGTGCCAGCAGCCAAGAAGCAGGGGAGGAGACCCAGTACTTC.

In its sample, this clonotype was seen many times. J is TRBJ1-1 and V is TRBV4-2, with 7 positions matching TRBD1. Germline V gives CDR1 LGHNA, CDR2 YNFKEQ. V shed 5 bases, J shed 1 base, and the junction held 7 bases outside the gene matches. The CDR3 is made up of 15 amino acids. The CDR3 sequence is CASSYRTGRNTEAFF. The DNA for the CDR3 is TGTGCCAGCAGCTATCGGACAGGTCGGAACACTGAAGCTTTCTTT.